The sample holds a few counts of the clone carrying this T cell receptor beta chain. Germline assignment: CDR1 MNHEY and CDR2 SVGAGI. The V and J ends lost 1 base and 4 bases, in that order; junction bases with no gene match: 11. The length of the CDR3 is 18 residues. The record originates from a study of T-cell reconstitution after alpha-beta-depleted transplantation in children. Unique molecular identifiers were used to barcode this TCRbeta library. Each CDR3 protein gets one entry after TCRdb re-called the PCR reads with MiXCR. The repertoire includes over 150,000 distinct CDR3 sequences, about 7% of them detected once, and 5.5% to 6.5% sits in the top ten.

The receptor was derived from a boy aged 2 to 9 with acute lymphoblastic leukemia, due to receive a stem cell transplant. This specimen was PBMCs, taken before TCRalphabeta/CD19-depleted stem cell transplant. J is TRBJ2-5 and V is TRBV6-5; 11 bases align to TRBD2. The CDR3 loop reads CASSYLAGGPLRRETQYF. CDR3 in DNA: TGTGCCAGCAGTTACTTAGCGGGGGGGCCTTTACGGAGAGAGACCCAGTACTTC.